Listed below are T cell receptor beta chains from one sample, sequenced in a study of blood T cell repertoires in COVID-19. Sequencing was performed with immunoSEQ multiplex PCR; in TCRdb, only in-frame clones are kept and a portion is missing. The sample carries 200,000 or so clones, around 80% recorded once. The sample taken for sequencing was peripheral blood. The receptors originated from a human donor in a cohort sampled during active COVID-19. CDR3s include the opening cysteine and the closing phenylalanine or tryptophan. D genes are given only for firm matches. Rows may omit the clone size; those that give it use once, few, many or a size class.

CDR3 protein: CASSFRQGKSVHEQYF
CDR3 DNA: TGTGCCAGCAGCTTCCGACAGGGGAAGTCGGTCCACGAGCAGTACTTC
D gene: TRBD1
J gene: TRBJ2-7
CDR3 length: 16
V gene: TRBV5-6
clone size: -

CDR3 protein: CASSEDGDSPLHF
CDR3 DNA: TGTGCCAGCAGTGAAGACGGGGATTCACCCCTCCACTTT
D gene: -
J gene: TRBJ1-6
CDR3 length: 13
V gene: TRBV6-1
clone size: -

CDR3 protein: CAISGTGQDYGYTF
CDR3 DNA: TGTGCCATCAGTGGGACAGGGCAGGACTATGGCTACACCTTC
D gene: TRBD1
J gene: TRBJ1-2
CDR3 length: 14
V gene: TRBV10-3
clone size: -

CDR3 protein: CASSLSGGNRDEQYF
CDR3 DNA: TGCGCCAGCAGCTTGTCTGGGGGGAATAGGGACGAGCAGTACTTC
D gene: -
J gene: TRBJ2-7
CDR3 length: 15
V gene: TRBV5-1
clone size: -

CDR3 protein: CASSHTSSGANVLTF
CDR3 DNA: TGCGCCAGCAGCCACACTAGCTCTGGGGCCAACGTCCTGACTTTC
D gene: -
J gene: TRBJ2-6
CDR3 length: 15
V gene: TRBV5-1
clone size: -

CDR3 protein: CASSNGLATSVETQYF
CDR3 DNA: TGTGCCAGCTCCAACGGACTAGCAACGAGTGTGGAGACCCAGTACTTC
D gene: TRBD2
J gene: TRBJ2-5
CDR3 length: 16
V gene: TRBV19
clone size: once

CDR3 protein: CSVGPANYEQYF
CDR3 DNA: TGCAGCGTGGGGCCGGCCAACTACGAGCAGTACTTC
D gene: -
J gene: TRBJ2-7
CDR3 length: 12
V gene: TRBV29-1
clone size: -

CDR3 protein: CASSVGTGTYEQYF
CDR3 DNA: TGTGCCAGCAGCGTAGGGACAGGGACGTACGAGCAGTACTTC
D gene: TRBD1
J gene: TRBJ2-7
CDR3 length: 14
V gene: TRBV9
clone size: -

CDR3 protein: CASSPFKQGLGETQYF
CDR3 DNA: TGTGCCAGCTCACCTTTTAAACAGGGCCTCGGGGAGACCCAGTACTTC
D gene: -
J gene: TRBJ2-5
CDR3 length: 16
V gene: TRBV18
clone size: -

CDR3 protein: CASSQVGGTEAFF
CDR3 DNA: TGCGCCAGCAGCCAAGTGGGGGGGACTGAAGCTTTCTTT
D gene: -
J gene: TRBJ1-1
CDR3 length: 13
V gene: TRBV4-3
clone size: -

CDR3 protein: CASSLNPSTDTQYF
CDR3 DNA: TGTGCCAGCAGCCTAAATCCTAGCACAGATACGCAGTATTTT
D gene: -
J gene: TRBJ2-3
CDR3 length: 14
V gene: TRBV9
clone size: -

CDR3 protein: CASSYSSGREPDIQYF
CDR3 DNA: TGTGCCAGCAGTTACTCTAGCGGGAGGGAGCCGGACATTCAGTACTTC
D gene: TRBD2
J gene: TRBJ2-4
CDR3 length: 16
V gene: TRBV6-5
clone size: -

CDR3 protein: CASSYSGTGGHGYTF
CDR3 DNA: TGTGCCAGCAGTTATTCCGGGACAGGGGGCCATGGCTACACCTTC
D gene: -
J gene: TRBJ1-2
CDR3 length: 15
V gene: TRBV21-1
clone size: -

CDR3 protein: CASSYMAGAYNEQFF
CDR3 DNA: TGTGCCAGCAGTTACATGGCGGGAGCCTACAATGAGCAGTTCTTC
D gene: TRBD2
J gene: TRBJ2-1
CDR3 length: 15
V gene: TRBV6-2/TRBV6-3
clone size: -

CDR3 protein: CASSQSSPGLAGGGGFYEQYF
CDR3 DNA: TGCGCCAGCAGCCAATCCTCTCCGGGACTAGCGGGAGGAGGGGGATTCTACGAGCAGTACTTC
D gene: TRBD2
J gene: TRBJ2-7
CDR3 length: 21
V gene: TRBV4-3
clone size: few

CDR3 protein: CASSLLGPATGSEQYF
CDR3 DNA: TGTGCCAGCAGTTTATTGGGGCCGGCGACAGGGTCCGAGCAGTACTTC
D gene: TRBD1
J gene: TRBJ2-7
CDR3 length: 16
V gene: TRBV27
clone size: -

CDR3 protein: CASRIPGQGNTEAFF
CDR3 DNA: TGTGCCAGCAGGATTCCGGGACAGGGAAACACTGAAGCTTTCTTT
D gene: TRBD1
J gene: TRBJ1-1
CDR3 length: 15
V gene: TRBV28
clone size: -

CDR3 protein: CASSVGTGSDYEQYF
CDR3 DNA: TGTGCCAGCTCAGTAGGGACAGGGAGTGACTACGAGCAGTACTTC
D gene: TRBD1
J gene: TRBJ2-7
CDR3 length: 15
V gene: TRBV18
clone size: -

CDR3 protein: CSASKAGGPGDTQYF
CDR3 DNA: TGCAGTGCTAGTAAAGCGGGAGGGCCTGGTGATACGCAGTATTTT
D gene: TRBD2
J gene: TRBJ2-3
CDR3 length: 15
V gene: TRBV20-1
clone size: -

CDR3 protein: CASSPDRDPAFF
CDR3 DNA: TGTGCCAGTAGTCCCGACAGGGACCCAGCTTTCTTT
D gene: TRBD1
J gene: TRBJ1-1
CDR3 length: 12
V gene: TRBV19
clone size: -

CDR3 protein: CASSVGGQGRTEAFF
CDR3 DNA: TGTGCCAGCAGCGTAGGTGGACAGGGGCGGACTGAAGCTTTCTTT
D gene: TRBD1
J gene: TRBJ1-1
CDR3 length: 15
V gene: TRBV9
clone size: -

CDR3 protein: CASSVHGQGIEGYTF
CDR3 DNA: TGTGCCAGCAGTGTTCACGGACAGGGTATAGAGGGCTACACCTTC
D gene: TRBD1
J gene: TRBJ1-2
CDR3 length: 15
V gene: TRBV2
clone size: -

CDR3 protein: CASASGRSTDTQYF
CDR3 DNA: TGTGCCAGCGCTAGCGGGAGGAGCACAGATACGCAGTATTTT
D gene: TRBD2
J gene: TRBJ2-3
CDR3 length: 14
V gene: TRBV19
clone size: -

CDR3 protein: CATRGGEGGTYNEQFF
CDR3 DNA: TGTGCCACCAGGGGGGGAGAGGGTGGGACCTACAATGAGCAGTTCTTC
D gene: -
J gene: TRBJ2-1
CDR3 length: 16
V gene: TRBV24-1
clone size: -

CDR3 protein: CASSLSAVGSYGYTF
CDR3 DNA: TGTGCCAGCAGCCTAAGTGCCGTCGGGAGCTATGGCTACACCTTC
D gene: -
J gene: TRBJ1-2
CDR3 length: 15
V gene: TRBV7-9
clone size: few

CDR3 protein: CASSPTSGRAGELFF
CDR3 DNA: TGTGCCAGCAGCCCGACTAGCGGGAGGGCCGGGGAGCTGTTTTTT
D gene: TRBD2
J gene: TRBJ2-2
CDR3 length: 15
V gene: TRBV2
clone size: -

CDR3 protein: CASSLTGLAGTYEQYF
CDR3 DNA: TGTGCCAGCAGCTTAACGGGTTTAGCGGGAACCTACGAGCAGTACTTC
D gene: TRBD2
J gene: TRBJ2-7
CDR3 length: 16
V gene: TRBV7-3
clone size: -

CDR3 protein: CASSLDSGEQYF
CDR3 DNA: TGTGCCAGCAGTCTCGATAGCGGCGAGCAGTACTTC
D gene: -
J gene: TRBJ2-7
CDR3 length: 12
V gene: TRBV27
clone size: -

CDR3 protein: CASSLRQGLTNEKLFF
CDR3 DNA: TGTGCCAGCAGCTTGAGGCAGGGGCTTACTAATGAAAAACTGTTTTTT
D gene: -
J gene: TRBJ1-4
CDR3 length: 16
V gene: TRBV5-6
clone size: -

CDR3 protein: CASSPPINTEAFF
CDR3 DNA: TGTGCCAGCTCACCACCTATCAACACTGAAGCTTTCTTT
D gene: -
J gene: TRBJ1-1
CDR3 length: 13
V gene: TRBV18
clone size: -

CDR3 protein: CASSQPTSGRADTQYF
CDR3 DNA: TGTGCCAGCAGTCAACCGACTAGCGGGAGGGCAGATACGCAGTATTTT
D gene: TRBD2
J gene: TRBJ2-3
CDR3 length: 16
V gene: TRBV28
clone size: -

CDR3 protein: CASSLFTGSLGGDTQYF
CDR3 DNA: TGTGCCAGTAGTCTCTTCACTGGTTCTCTAGGTGGAGATACGCAGTATTTT
D gene: -
J gene: TRBJ2-3
CDR3 length: 17
V gene: TRBV19
clone size: -

CDR3 protein: CASSLYGTTEKLFF
CDR3 DNA: TGTGCCAGCAGCTTATACGGGACAACTGAAAAACTGTTTTTT
D gene: -
J gene: TRBJ1-4
CDR3 length: 14
V gene: TRBV7-2
clone size: -